Listed below are T cell receptor beta chains from one sample, sequenced in a study of OX40 agonist ivuxolimab in advanced cancers. The table came from immunoSEQ multiplex PCR; TCRdb's copy has only in-frame clones and leaves some out. The sample lists 30,000 to 40,000 clones; approximately 90% were seen once. The sequences come from CD4+ or CD8+ T cells sorted from blood, collected in a trial of the OX40 agonist ivuxolimab. The source is an adult with an advanced solid tumor such as melanoma, head and neck, liver or kidney cancer. CDR3s include the opening cysteine and the closing phenylalanine or tryptophan. The D gene is left open where the match is weak. A clone size is listed for some rows: how often the clone was seen (once, few, many), or a class if it is expanded.

clone_size d_call j_call v_call cdr3_nt cdr3_aa
NA NA TRBJ1-4 TRBV7-9 TGTGCCAGCAGCTCCCAAGACACTGAAAAACTGTTTTTT CASSSQDTEKLFF
NA NA TRBJ1-1 TRBV14 TGTGCCAGCAGCCAAGGTTTCGGGGGAGTGGACACTGAAGCTTTCTTT CASSQGFGGVDTEAFF
few NA TRBJ1-4 TRBV14 TGTGCCAGCAGCCGACTCTCTCTAGCAACTAATGAAAAACTGTTTTTT CASSRLSLATNEKLFF
NA NA TRBJ1-2 TRBV5-1 TGCGCCAGCAGCTTCGGGCAGAGCGGCTACACCTTC CASSFGQSGYTF
once NA TRBJ2-2 TRBV18 TGTGCCAGCTCACCAAGCACCGGGGAGCTGTTTTTT CASSPSTGELFF
NA NA TRBJ1-5 TRBV5-1 TGCGCCAGCAGCTTAGCGGGACAAATCAATCAGCCCCAGCATTTT CASSLAGQINQPQHF
NA NA TRBJ1-3 TRBV18 TGTGCCAGCTCCCCCACGGCTGGAAACACCATATATTTT CASSPTAGNTIYF
NA NA TRBJ2-7 TRBV6-4 TGTGCCAGCAACCTTCCTGGACGAGGTCGGGCCTACGAGCAGTACTTC CASNLPGRGRAYEQYF
NA NA TRBJ2-7 TRBV5-4 TGTGCCAGCAGCTTGTTTTCGGCACACTTGGGCGAGCAGTACTTC CASSLFSAHLGEQYF
once TRBD1 TRBJ1-4 TRBV27 TGTGCCAGCAGGGGGACAGCAACTAATGAAAAACTGTTTTTT CASRGTATNEKLFF
NA TRBD1 TRBJ2-1 TRBV5-6 TGTGCCAGCAGCCTCCCGGGACAGGGGAGCAATGAGCAGTTCTTC CASSLPGQGSNEQFF
NA NA TRBJ1-3 TRBV7-2 TGTGCCAGCAGCTTAGGAAATATTGGGGGAAACACCATATATTTT CASSLGNIGGNTIYF
NA NA TRBJ1-1 TRBV10-3 TGTGCCATCAGTGAGCCCACGGGACTCACGAACACTGAAGCTTTCTTT CAISEPTGLTNTEAFF
NA NA TRBJ2-5 TRBV10-2 TGCGCCAGCAGGTCGGGCCAGGGTGAGGAGACCCAGTACTTC CASRSGQGEETQYF
NA NA TRBJ1-3 TRBV27 TGTGCCAGCAGTTTATCGGGAGGGGCACGCTTAATTAACTCTGGAAACACCATATATTTT CASSLSGGARLINSGNTIYF
NA TRBD1 TRBJ1-4 TRBV6-5 TGTGCCAGCAGTTCGACAGGGGGTTTTAATGAAAAACTGTTTTTT CASSSTGGFNEKLFF
NA TRBD1 TRBJ2-4 TRBV5-4 TGTGCCAGCAGCTCCGGGACAGGGGGAAAGAAAAACATTCAGTACTTC CASSSGTGGKKNIQYF
NA NA TRBJ2-5 TRBV5-5 TGTGCCAGCACCCGGGGGTCCGGGGAGACCCAGTACTTC CASTRGSGETQYF
NA TRBD1 TRBJ1-4 TRBV6-1 TGTGCCAGCAAGGACAGGGTTGGTGAAAAACTGTTTTTT CASKDRVGEKLFF
NA TRBD2 TRBJ2-1 TRBV4-1 TGCGCCAGCAGCCAAGCTCTCGTGGGGGGGAATTACAATGAGCAGTTCTTC CASSQALVGGNYNEQFF
NA NA TRBJ2-2 TRBV5-1 TGCGCCAGCAGCTCCAGGAGGGAGCTGTTTTTT CASSSRRELFF
NA NA TRBJ2-3 TRBV6-6 TGTGCCAGCAGTGCCGTAGTGAGCACAGATACGCAGTATTTT CASSAVVSTDTQYF
NA NA TRBJ2-1 TRBV2 TGTGCCAGCCGTCGCGGTGGGGATAACAATGAGCAGTTCTTC CASRRGGDNNEQFF
NA TRBD1 TRBJ2-3 TRBV7-3 TGTGCCAGCAGCAGGGGACAGGGCACAGATACGCAGTATTTT CASSRGQGTDTQYF
NA NA TRBJ2-2 TRBV10-3 TGTGCCATCAGTCCCGAGGAGGGGAACACCGGGGAGCTGTTTTTT CAISPEEGNTGELFF
NA NA TRBJ1-4 TRBV7-2 TGTGCCAGCAGCTTAGGGGGGGCCTCCTCCGAAAAACTGTTTTTT CASSLGGASSEKLFF
NA TRBD1 TRBJ1-3 TRBV5-6 TGTGCCAGCAGCGTGACAGGGGTCTCTGGAAACACCATATATTTT CASSVTGVSGNTIYF
NA TRBD1 TRBJ2-5 TRBV7-2 TGTGCCAGCAGCCCCACAGGGGAAGAGACCCAGTACTTC CASSPTGEETQYF
NA NA TRBJ1-1 TRBV4-3 TGCGCCAGCAGCCCTTGGAGGGGGGAAGGAGCTTTCTTT CASSPWRGEGAFF
NA NA TRBJ2-2 TRBV10-3 TGTGCCATCAGTGAGAGGGACACCGGGGAGCTGTTTTTT CAISERDTGELFF